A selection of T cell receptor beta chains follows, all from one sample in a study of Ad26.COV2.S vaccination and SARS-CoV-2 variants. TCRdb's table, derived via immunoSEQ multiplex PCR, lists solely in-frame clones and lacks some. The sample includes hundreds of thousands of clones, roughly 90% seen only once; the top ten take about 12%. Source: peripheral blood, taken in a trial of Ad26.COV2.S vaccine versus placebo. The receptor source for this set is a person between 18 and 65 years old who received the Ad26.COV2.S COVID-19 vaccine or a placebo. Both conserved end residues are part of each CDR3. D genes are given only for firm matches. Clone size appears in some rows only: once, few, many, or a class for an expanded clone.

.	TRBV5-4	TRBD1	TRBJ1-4	TGTGCCAGCAGCTTGTACGGGACAGGGGGTACGCGGCTTGAAAAACTGTTTTTT	CASSLYGTGGTRLEKLFF
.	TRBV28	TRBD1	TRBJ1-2	TGTGCCAGCAGTCTTACAGGGGTAGGGCACTATGGCTACACCTTC	CASSLTGVGHYGYTF
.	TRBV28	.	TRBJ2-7	TGTGCCAGCAGGAGGACAGTATCCTACGAGCAGTACTTC	CASRRTVSYEQYF
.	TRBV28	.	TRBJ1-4	TGTGCCAGCAATCTCGCAGGGGCCGGGTATGAAAAACTGTTTTTT	CASNLAGAGYEKLFF
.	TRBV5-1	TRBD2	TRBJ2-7	TGCGCCAGCAGCCCTGGAATCTCTAGCGGGAGTACCCACGAGCAGTACTTC	CASSPGISSGSTHEQYF
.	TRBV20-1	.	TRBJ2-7	TGCAGTGCGATGGCGAACGAGCAGTACTTC	CSAMANEQYF
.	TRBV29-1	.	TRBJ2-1	TGCAGCGTGCCCGGGGGGCTATACTCCTACAATGAGCAGTTCTTC	CSVPGGLYSYNEQFF
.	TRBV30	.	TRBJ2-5	TGTGCCTGGAGTCTATTGGAGACCCAGTACTTC	CAWSLLETQYF
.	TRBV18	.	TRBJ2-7	TGTGCCAGCTCACCATGGCAGGACTCCTACGAGCAGTACTTC	CASSPWQDSYEQYF
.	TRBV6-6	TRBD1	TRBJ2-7	TGTGCCAGCAAGACGGACAGGGAGGTTGGCGAGCAGTACTTC	CASKTDREVGEQYF
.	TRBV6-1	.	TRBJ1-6	TGTGCCAGCAGTGAAAGGGCAGGGAATTCACCCCTCCACTTT	CASSERAGNSPLHF
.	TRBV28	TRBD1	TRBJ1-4	TGTGCCAGCAGGGGGCAGGGGGGTTGGGAAAAACTGTTTTTT	CASRGQGGWEKLFF
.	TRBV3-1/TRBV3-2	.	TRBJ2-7	TGTGCCAGCAGCCAAGAACGGAAGCAGTACTTC	CASSQERKQYF
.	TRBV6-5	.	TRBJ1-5	TGTGCCAGCACCTCACGAGACAGAGGCAATCAGCCCCAGCATTTT	CASTSRDRGNQPQHF
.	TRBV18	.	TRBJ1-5	TGTGCCAGCTCACCGGGCAGCAATCAGCCCCAGCATTTT	CASSPGSNQPQHF
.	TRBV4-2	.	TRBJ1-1	TGTGCCAGCAGCCAAGATCGAGGGTGGGGCAGCCAATACACTGAAGCTTTCTTT	CASSQDRGWGSQYTEAFF
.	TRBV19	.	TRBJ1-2	TGTGCCAGTAGTATCCAAGGATGGGGCTATGGCTACACCTTC	CASSIQGWGYGYTF
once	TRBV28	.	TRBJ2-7	TGTGCCAGCAGTTACCCCCGGCAAGGACACACCTACGAGCAGTACTTC	CASSYPRQGHTYEQYF
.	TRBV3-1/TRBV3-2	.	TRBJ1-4	TGTGCCAGCAGCCAAGGTGGTGAAAAACTGTTTTTT	CASSQGGEKLFF
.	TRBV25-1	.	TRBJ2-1	TGTGCCAGCAGTGAGGACAATGAGCAGTTCTTC	CASSEDNEQFF
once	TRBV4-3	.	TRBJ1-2	TGCGCCAGCAGCCAAGATCTGGCAGGGTTATATGGCTACACCTTC	CASSQDLAGLYGYTF
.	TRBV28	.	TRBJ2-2	TGTGCCAGCATCGAACGAATTTTCAGGCTTCAAATGAACACCGGGGAGCTGTTTTTT	CASIERIFRLQMNTGELFF
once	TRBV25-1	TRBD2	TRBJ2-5	TGTGCCAGCATGGGATGGACTAGCGGGAGAGCCATCGGGGAGACCCAGTACTTC	CASMGWTSGRAIGETQYF
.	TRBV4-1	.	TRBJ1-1	TGCGCCAGCAGCCAAGACTGGGTTGGCTGGGCGAGGACTGAAGCTTTCTTT	CASSQDWVGWARTEAFF
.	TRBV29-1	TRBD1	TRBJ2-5	TGCAGCGTCGGGACAGGGGGAGGAGAGACCCAGTACTTC	CSVGTGGGETQYF
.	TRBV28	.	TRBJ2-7	TGTGCCAGCAGTGTTATATCAGGGAAACACGAGCAGTACTTC	CASSVISGKHEQYF
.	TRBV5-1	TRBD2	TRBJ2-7	TGCGCCAGCAGCGCCGGGACTAGCGGCTACGAGCAGTACTTC	CASSAGTSGYEQYF
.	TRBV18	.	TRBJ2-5	TGTGCCAGCTCGCAGATGTCGGTTGGGGCTAGCGAACAAGAGACCCAGTACTTC	CASSQMSVGASEQETQYF
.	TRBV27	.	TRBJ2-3	TGTGCCAGCAGTTTATTTGTAGGGGATACGCAGTATTTT	CASSLFVGDTQYF
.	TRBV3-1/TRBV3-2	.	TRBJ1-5	TGTGCCAGCAGCCAAGATATGGGAGCTCAGCCCCAGCATTTT	CASSQDMGAQPQHF
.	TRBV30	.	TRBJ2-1	TGTGCCTGGACTAGGACGGACGGGGTCAATGAGCAGTTCTTC	CAWTRTDGVNEQFF
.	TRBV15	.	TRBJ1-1	TGTGCCACCAGCAGAGATACCAACTTAGGGGTGAACACTGAAGCTTTCTTT	CATSRDTNLGVNTEAFF
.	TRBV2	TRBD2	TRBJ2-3	TGTGCCAGCAAACGACTAGCGGGAGTTACAGATACGCAGTATTTT	CASKRLAGVTDTQYF
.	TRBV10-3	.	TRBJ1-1	TGTGCCATCAGTGCCTCAGGGGTCCCCCTGGGGAACACTGAAGCTTTCTTT	CAISASGVPLGNTEAFF
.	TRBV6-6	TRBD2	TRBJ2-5	TGTGCCAGCAGTCGAGGGACTAGCGGGAACCAAGAGACCCAGTACTTC	CASSRGTSGNQETQYF
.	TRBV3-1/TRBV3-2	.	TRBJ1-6	TGTGCCAGCAGCCAAGCTACAGACTCCTATAATTCACCCCTCCACTTT	CASSQATDSYNSPLHF
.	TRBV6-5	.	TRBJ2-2	TGTGCCAGCAGTTATCAGTCAGGGAGCGCCGGGGAGCTGTTTTTT	CASSYQSGSAGELFF
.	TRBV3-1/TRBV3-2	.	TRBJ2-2	TGTGCCAGCAGCCAAGAGGGAATCGGGGAGCTGTTTTTT	CASSQEGIGELFF
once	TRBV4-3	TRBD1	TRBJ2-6	TGCGCCAGCAGCCAGCAGACAGGGTCTGGGGCCAACGTCCTGACTTTC	CASSQQTGSGANVLTF
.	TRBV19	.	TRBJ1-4	TGTGCCAGTAGTGGCCCGACGGCTGCAACTAATGAAAAACTGTTTTTT	CASSGPTAATNEKLFF
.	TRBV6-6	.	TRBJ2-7	TGTGCCAGCAGGGGGCGGGTCGAGCAGTACTTC	CASRGRVEQYF
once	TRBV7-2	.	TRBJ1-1	TGTGCCAGCAGCTCGACGGTTAACACTGAAGCTTTCTTT	CASSSTVNTEAFF
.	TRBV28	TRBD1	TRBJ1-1	TGTGCCAGCAGTATAGGACAGGGGAACACTGAAGCTTTCTTT	CASSIGQGNTEAFF
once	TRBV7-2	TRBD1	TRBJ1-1	TGTGCCAGCAGCTTACTTAGGACAGGGGGCACTGAAGCTTTCTTT	CASSLLRTGGTEAFF
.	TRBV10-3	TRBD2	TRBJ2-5	TGTGCCACCAAAACTAGCGAGTCCCAAGAGACCCAGTACTTC	CATKTSESQETQYF
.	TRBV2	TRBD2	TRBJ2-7	TGTGCCAGCAGTGGGGGGACTAGTTGGACCTACGAGCAGTACTTC	CASSGGTSWTYEQYF
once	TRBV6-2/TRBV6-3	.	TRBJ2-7	TGTGCCAGCAGTTACTCTTGGCCCGCCTCGGGGGAGCAGTACTTC	CASSYSWPASGEQYF
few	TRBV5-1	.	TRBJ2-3	TGCGCCAGCAGCTTGGATAAGAGCACAGATACGCAGTATTTT	CASSLDKSTDTQYF
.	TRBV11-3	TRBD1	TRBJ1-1	TGTGCCAGCAGTCGCCCAGGGGGCTTAGCTTTCTTT	CASSRPGGLAFF
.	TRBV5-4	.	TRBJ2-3	TGTGCCAGCAGCTTGCAGCGGAGCACAGATACGCAGTATTTT	CASSLQRSTDTQYF
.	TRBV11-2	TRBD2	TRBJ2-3	TGTGCCAGCAGCTTAGTTGAGACTAGCGGGTTAGACCCTTATTTT	CASSLVETSGLDPYF
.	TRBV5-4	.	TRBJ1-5	TGTGCCAGCAGCTTGGATGGAGGGCGACGGGATCAGCCCCAGCATTTT	CASSLDGGRRDQPQHF
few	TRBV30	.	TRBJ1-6	TGTGCCTGGGCCCAACCGGGACAAAATTGGCGGGGATCACCCCTCCACTTT	CAWAQPGQNWRGSPLHF
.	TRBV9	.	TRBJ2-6	TGTGCCAGCAGCGTAGCTACAGGGCAGGCTGGGGCCAACGTCCTGACTTTC	CASSVATGQAGANVLTF
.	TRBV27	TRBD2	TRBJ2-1	TGTGCCAGCAGTTTATCGCGGATATTAGCGGGAGCCAATGAGCAGTTCTTC	CASSLSRILAGANEQFF
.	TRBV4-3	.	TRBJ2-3	TGCGCCAGCAGCACTCTAACGGACAGCACAGATACGCAGTATTTT	CASSTLTDSTDTQYF
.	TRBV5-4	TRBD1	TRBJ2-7	TGTGCCAGCAGCTACGACAGGGGGCAGGGCGAGCAGTACTTC	CASSYDRGQGEQYF
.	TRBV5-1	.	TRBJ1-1	TGCGCCAGCAGCTTGTCGGGGGTTGGTACTGAAGCTTTCTTT	CASSLSGVGTEAFF